The 10 T cell receptor beta chains below come from one sample, sequenced in a study of blood T cell repertoires in COVID-19. TCRdb's table, derived via immunoSEQ multiplex PCR, lists solely in-frame clones and lacks some. The table lists nearly 50,000 clones, under 85% of them singletons. The specimen was peripheral blood. The receptors here all came from a human donor in a cohort sampled during active COVID-19.

V and J are TRBV30 and TRBJ1-1; the D is unclear. This CDR3 has 13 amino acids. With 1 base removed from V and 9 bases from J, the gap between germline ends came to 15 bases. Germline CDR1 and CDR2: GTSNPN and SVGIG (reference sequence). The CDR3 region is CAWSEAGAKKAFF. The DNA for the CDR3 is TGTGCCTGGAGTGAGGCAGGCGCAAAGAAAGCTTTCTTT.

The chain employs TRBV3-1 (or the pseudogene TRBV3-2) and TRBJ2-5; 12 bases align to TRBD2. J lost 5 bases, V lost 0 bases, and 10 bases had no gene match. Germline V lookup: CDR1 LGHDT, CDR2 YNNKEL (reference sequence). The CDR3 runs 18 residues. The CDR3, as DNA: TGTGCCAGCAGCCAAGATCCCCCTAGCGGGGGGGCGGGGGAGACCCAGTACTTC. Residues: CASSQDPPSGGAGETQYF.

The chain recombines TRBV28 with TRBJ2-6; D unclear. Trimming shortened V by 3 bases and J by 0 bases, and 6 bases separated the two germline ends. The CDR3 covers 15 residues. The germline gives CDR1 MDHEN, CDR2 SYDVKM. The CDR3 DNA reads TGTGCCAGCAGTTTTAGTAACTCTGGGGCCAACGTCCTGACTTTC. As protein: CASSFSNSGANVLTF.

This clone was picked up a small number of times. This chain uses TRBV27 with TRBJ1-1, with D hard to call. This CDR3 contains 13 residues. Trimming removed 10 bases at V and 4 bases at J, with 16 bases between. Looked up from germline, CDR1 is MNHEY and CDR2 is SMNVEV (reference sequence). The CDR3 spells CATTTGMGTEAFF. In DNA, the CDR3 is TGTGCCACCACGACGGGGATGGGCACTGAAGCTTTCTTT.

The chain joins TRBV10-1 to TRBJ1-2; no firm D call. The germline gives CDR1 WNHNN, CDR2 SYGVQD (reference sequence). This CDR3 is 13 amino acids long. The V and J ends lost 5 bases and 7 bases respectively, with 14 bases between them. The CDR3 spells CASSPDFSRGYTF. The CDR3 region has the DNA TGCGCCAGCAGTCCGGACTTTTCCCGTGGCTACACCTTC.

The chain carries TRBV12-3 or TRBV12-4 and TRBJ1-1; TRBD1 aligns across 7 bases. This CDR3 has 13 amino acids. The V gene end was trimmed by 2 bases and the J gene end by 4 bases; junction bases not matched to a gene: 1. The CDR3 sequence: CASSLQGGTEAFF. Here the CDR3 DNA reads TGTGCCAGCAGTTTACAGGGGGGCACTGAAGCTTTCTTT.

The CDR3, as DNA: TGTGCCAGTAGTCTTCCAAGCGGGAGAGTCGGAGATACGCAGTATTTT. Its translation is CASSLPSGRVGDTQYF. V is TRBV19 and J is TRBJ2-3; 8 bases are a match to TRBD2. CDR3 length: 16 amino acids. Trimming at V came to 5 bases and at J to 5 bases, leaving 12 bases not matched to a gene. Germline V gene sequence: CDR1 LNHDA, CDR2 SQIVND (reference sequence). The complete variable domain, with remaining parts taken from reference TRBV19 and TRBJ2-3, reads DGGITQSPKYLFRKEGQNVTLSCEQNLNHDAMYWYRQDPGQGLRLIYYSQIVNDFQKGDIAEGYSVSREKKESFPLTVTSAQKNPTAFYLCASSLPSGRVGDTQYFGPGTRLTVL.

The CDR3 loop reads CASRRYNEQFF. CDR3 nucleotides: TGTGCCAGCAGACGGTACAATGAGCAGTTCTTC. J is TRBJ2-1 and V is TRBV12-3 or TRBV12-4; no definite D call. Trimming stripped 6 bases from V and 4 bases from J, with 4 bases between. The CDR3 extends over 11 amino acids.

The chain recombines TRBV7-2 with TRBJ1-1; D remains ambiguous. Trimming cost V 3 bases and J 0 bases, with 8 bases left between them. This CDR3 has 14 residues. The germline V gene encodes CDR1 SGHTA and CDR2 FQGNSA. The CDR3 DNA reads as TGTGCCAGCAGCTTTTTCGACTTGAACACTGAAGCTTTCTTT. Translating gives CASSFFDLNTEAFF.

This chain joins TRBV2 and TRBJ2-7, with D unresolved. Trimming stripped 4 bases from V and 3 bases from J, with 7 bases between. The CDR3 loop spans 12 amino acids. Germline V CDR1 and CDR2: SNHLY, FYNNEI. The CDR3 sequence is CASSGIGYEQYF. In DNA, the CDR3 is TGTGCCAGCAGTGGTATCGGCTACGAGCAGTACTTC.